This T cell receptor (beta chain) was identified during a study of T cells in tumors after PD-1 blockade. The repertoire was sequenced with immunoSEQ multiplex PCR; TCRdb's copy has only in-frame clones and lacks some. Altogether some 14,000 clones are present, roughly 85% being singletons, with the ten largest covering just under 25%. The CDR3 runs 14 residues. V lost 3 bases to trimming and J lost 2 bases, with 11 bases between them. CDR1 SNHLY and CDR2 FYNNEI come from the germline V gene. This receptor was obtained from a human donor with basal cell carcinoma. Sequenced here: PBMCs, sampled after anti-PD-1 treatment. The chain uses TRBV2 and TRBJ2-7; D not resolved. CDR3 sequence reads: CASSEGLPPYEQYF. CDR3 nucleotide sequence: TGTGCCAGCAGTGAGGGCCTGCCCCCCTACGAGCAGTACTTC. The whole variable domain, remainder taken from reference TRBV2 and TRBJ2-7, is EPEVTQTPSHQVTQMGQEVILRCVPISNHLYFYWYRQILGQKVEFLVSFYNNEISEKSEIFDDQFSVERPDGSNFTLKIRSTKLEDSAMYFCASSEGLPPYEQYFGPGTRLTVT.